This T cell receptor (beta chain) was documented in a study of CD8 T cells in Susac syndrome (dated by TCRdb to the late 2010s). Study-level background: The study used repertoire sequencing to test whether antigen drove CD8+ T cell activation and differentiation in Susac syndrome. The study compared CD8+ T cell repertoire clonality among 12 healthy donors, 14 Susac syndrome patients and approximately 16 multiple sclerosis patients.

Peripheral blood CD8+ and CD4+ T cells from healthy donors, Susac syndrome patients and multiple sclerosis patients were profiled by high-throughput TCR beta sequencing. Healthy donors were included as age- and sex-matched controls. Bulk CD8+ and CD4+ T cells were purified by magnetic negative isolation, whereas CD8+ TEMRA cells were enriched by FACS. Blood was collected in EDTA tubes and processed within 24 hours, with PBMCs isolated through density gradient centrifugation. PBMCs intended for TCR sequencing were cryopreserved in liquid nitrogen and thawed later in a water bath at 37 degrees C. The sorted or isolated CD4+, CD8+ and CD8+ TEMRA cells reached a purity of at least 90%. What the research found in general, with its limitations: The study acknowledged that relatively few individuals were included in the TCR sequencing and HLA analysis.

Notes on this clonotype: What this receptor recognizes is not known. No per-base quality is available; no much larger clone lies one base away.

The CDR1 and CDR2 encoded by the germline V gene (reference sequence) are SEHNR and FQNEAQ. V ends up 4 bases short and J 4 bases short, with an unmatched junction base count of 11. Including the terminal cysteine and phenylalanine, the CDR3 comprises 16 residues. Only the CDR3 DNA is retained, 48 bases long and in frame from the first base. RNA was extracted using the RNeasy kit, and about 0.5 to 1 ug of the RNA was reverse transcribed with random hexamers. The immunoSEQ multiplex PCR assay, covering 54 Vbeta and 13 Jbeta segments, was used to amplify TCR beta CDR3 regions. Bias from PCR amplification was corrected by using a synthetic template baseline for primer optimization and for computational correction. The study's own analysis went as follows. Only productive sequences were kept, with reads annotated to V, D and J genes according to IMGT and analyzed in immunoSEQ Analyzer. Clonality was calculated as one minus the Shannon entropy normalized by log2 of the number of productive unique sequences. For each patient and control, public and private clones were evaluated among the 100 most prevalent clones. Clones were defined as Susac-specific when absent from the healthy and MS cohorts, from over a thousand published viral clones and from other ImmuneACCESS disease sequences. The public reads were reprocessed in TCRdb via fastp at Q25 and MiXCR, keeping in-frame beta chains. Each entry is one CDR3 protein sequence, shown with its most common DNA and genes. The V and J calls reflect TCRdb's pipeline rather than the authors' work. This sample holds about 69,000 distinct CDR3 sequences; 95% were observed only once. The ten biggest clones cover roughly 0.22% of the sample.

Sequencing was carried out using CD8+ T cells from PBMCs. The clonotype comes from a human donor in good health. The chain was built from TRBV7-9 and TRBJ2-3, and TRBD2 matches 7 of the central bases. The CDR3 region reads CASSSLAGLRADTQYF. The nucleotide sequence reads TGTGCCAGCAGCTCGTTAGCGGGCCTGCGGGCAGATACGCAGTATTTT.